This T cell receptor (beta chain) emerged from a study of T cells after yellow fever vaccination. This clonotype was seen a handful of times. TCRdb re-analysed the 5' RACE reads in MiXCR, keeping a single row per CDR3 protein. This table has some 350,000 distinct CDR3 sequences, roughly 4.3% appearing once. The source was PBMCs, collected 5 days after the yellow fever booster vaccination. This TCR came from a man aged 18 to 29 who received the YFV17D yellow fever vaccine.

In nucleotides, the CDR3 is TGTGCCAGCAGCTTAGATAACAGTTTTATCGAGCAGTACTTC. Amino acids: CASSLDNSFIEQYF. The chain links TRBV11-2 to TRBJ2-7, with no clear D. The CDR3 extends over 14 amino acids. Trimming stripped 0 bases from V and 6 bases from J, with 12 bases between. The germline gives CDR1 SGHAT, CDR2 FQNNGV.